The present TCR beta chain was sequenced within a study of CD8+CD57+ T cells in acquired aplastic anemia. The wider study: Sorted CD4+ and CD8+ cell DNA averaged around 3 ug.

Germline loops: CDR1 DFQATT, CDR2 SNEGSKA (reference sequence). The CDR3 totals 14 residues. The V gene end was trimmed by 6 bases and the J gene end by 7 bases; junction bases not matched to a gene: 12. Patients selected for sequencing had displayed CD8+CD57+ cell expansion by flow cytometry. Therapy had not been given to patients before blood sampling. This clonotype came up once. Its target is unknown. Overall study findings and caveats: Significance was not reached for CD8+ Simpson's diversity between patients and controls.

CDR3 and TCR beta VDJ profiling relied on a genomic DNA template. TCRdb reprocessed the reads via MiXCR and lists one record per CDR3 protein. In the table there are 200,000 to 250,000 distinct CDR3 sequences, roughly two thirds of which are singletons. Material: sorted CD4+, CD8+, or CD8+CD57+ T cells (not recorded which) from PBMCs. The TCR sequence derives from a human donor with aplastic anemia. This sequence joins TRBV20-1 and TRBJ1-5, with TRBD1 identical over 7 bases. The CDR3 DNA reads TGCAGTGCGCCCCGGACAGGCGAAAGACAGCCCCAGCATTTT. Its translation is CSAPRTGERQPQHF.